A single sample is the source of the 20 T cell receptor beta chains below, sequenced in a study of regulatory T cells in long-lasting Graves disease. Noted time point: newly diagnosed GD, antithyroid drugs for less than 3 months. Extracted RNA from PBMCs served as the source of the TCR library. With iRepertoire HTBI primers and Arm-PCR of CDR3 regions, TCR beta libraries were built. TCRdb re-called the multiplex PCR reads with MiXCR, one entry per CDR3 protein. The sample carries 400,000 to 500,000 distinct CDR3 sequences, 16% recorded once. This same sample was also taken into another study, of T cells in Graves' hyperthyroidism and ophthalmopathy.

Source: peripheral blood mononuclear cells (PBMCs), taken at new diagnosis, from a patient treated with antithyroid drugs. All receptors come from a woman in her twenties or thirties with Graves disease.

This clonotype was seen repeatedly, ten times or more. The V and J genes are TRBV7-8 and TRBJ2-3; TRBD2 agrees at 8 bases. Germline CDR1 SGHVS, CDR2 FQNEAQ. This CDR3 comprises 16 residues. V dropped 3 bases and J dropped 5; count of bases not matched to a gene: 10. The CDR3 sequence is CASSLLDGRAQDTQYF. CDR3 DNA: TGTGCCAGCAGCTTGTTAGACGGGAGGGCCCAAGATACGCAGTATTTT.

This clonotype was seen many times. The J gene is TRBJ1-2, the V gene TRBV18; D is ambiguous. The V and J ends lost 4 bases and 0 bases respectively, with 9 bases between them. The length of the CDR3 is 14 residues. Germline CDR1 and CDR2: KGHSH and LQKENI. CDR3 in amino acids: CASSRPPANYGYTF. In DNA form, the CDR3 reads TGTGCCAGCTCACGACCACCAGCTAACTATGGCTACACCTTC.

This clonotype was counted many times. Compared with germline, one end of the junction differs, possibly owing to a read error. CDR3 region: CAGSPPGGDEQFF. The CDR3 nucleotides read TGCGCCGGCAGCCCCCCCGGAGGCGATGAGCAGTTCTTC. The rearrangement joins TRBV5-1 to TRBJ2-1, with D perhaps TRBD2 (5 bases). The CDR3 is 13 residues long. Looked up from germline, CDR1 is SGHRS and CDR2 is YFSETQ.

This clonotype was observed many times. The CDR3 sequence is CASKVEGEDTQYF. CDR3 coding DNA: TGCGCCAGCAAGGTAGAAGGGGAGGATACGCAGTATTTT. The chain joins TRBV5-1 to TRBJ2-3; D assignment may be TRBD1 or TRBD2 (5 bases each). Germline CDR1 reads SGHRS; CDR2 reads YFSETQ. The germline V and J ends were trimmed by 6 bases and 6 bases, with 14 bases remaining between them. The CDR3 is 13 amino acids.

The chain links TRBV27 to TRBJ1-1; TRBD1 matches at 9 bases. V gave up 6 bases and J gave up 13 bases; unmatched junction bases: 12. The CDR3 is 13 residues long. CDR1 and CDR2 (germline): MNHEY, SMNVEV (reference sequence). In nucleotides, the CDR3 is TGTGCCAGCAGCCTACTACAGGGGGCGTGGAATTTCTTT. This encodes CASSLLQGAWNFF.

The chain combines TRBV6-5 with TRBJ2-7; 8 nucleotides line up with TRBD2. The V gene end was trimmed by 2 bases and the J gene end by 6 bases; junction bases not matched to a gene: 0. Germline V gene lookup returns CDR1 MNHEY and CDR2 SVGAGI. The CDR3 consists of 12 residues. The CDR3 DNA follows: TGTGCCAGCAGTTACAGCGGGAGCGAGCAGTACTTC. Its translation is CASSYSGSEQYF.

The chain recombines TRBV10-3 with TRBJ2-1; D is ambiguous. This CDR3 region has 11 residues. V lost 4 bases, J lost 9 bases, and 7 bases lay in between. Germline V CDR1 and CDR2: ENHRY, SYGVKD. Written as DNA, the CDR3 is TGTGCCATCAGTGCCGGCGGTGAGCAGTTCTTC. This gives the protein CAISAGGEQFF.

The gene calls are TRBV18 and TRBJ2-1, with TRBD2 identical over 7 bases. This CDR3 is 16 amino acids long. Germline V lookup: CDR1 KGHSH, CDR2 LQKENI. With V trimmed by 3 bases and J by 4 bases, 9 bases remained unmatched. CDR3: CASSPEAGVVYNEQFF. The DNA of the CDR3 is TGTGCCAGCTCACCCGAGGCGGGAGTGGTGTACAATGAGCAGTTCTTC.

This clonotype was seen repeatedly, ten times or more. J is TRBJ2-1 and V is TRBV7-2; no reliable D call. Trimming pared 1 base from V and 12 bases from J, leaving 16 bases between. There are 14 residues in the CDR3. The V gene's germline CDR1 is SGHTA and CDR2 FQGNSA. Here the CDR3 reads CASSLGPATLGQFF. DNA of the CDR3: TGTGCCAGCAGCTTAGGCCCGGCCACGCTAGGGCAGTTCTTC. The entire variable domain, with the rest obtained from reference TRBV7-2 and TRBJ2-1, is as follows: GAGVSQSPSNKVTEKGKDVELRCDPISGHTALYWYRQSLGQGLEFLIYFQGNSAPDKSGLPSDRFSAERTGGSVSTLTIQRTQQEDSAVYLCASSLGPATLGQFFGPGTRLTVL.

Many counts were recorded for this clonotype. V and J are TRBV11-2 and TRBJ2-1; 7 nucleotides agree with TRBD2. V dropped 5 bases and J dropped 0; count of bases not matched to a gene: 4. The CDR3 totals 15 residues. Germline V gene data show CDR1 as SGHAT and CDR2 as FQNNGV. Here the CDR3 reads CASSQTSLSYNEQFF. The CDR3 DNA sequence: TGTGCCAGCAGCCAGACTAGCCTCTCCTACAATGAGCAGTTCTTC.

With respect to this clonotype: This may stem from a read error, because a much larger clone lies one nucleotide away. The chain joins TRBV6-1 to TRBJ1-5; 8 bases are shared with TRBD1. Germline values: CDR1 MNHNS, CDR2 SASEGT. The CDR3 runs to 14 residues. The CDR3 region is CVSRRDRGHQPQHF. The CDR3 bases are TGTGTCAGCAGACGCGACAGGGGACATCAGCCCCAGCATTTT.

This clonotype was counted once. One junction end does not reproduce the germline sequence, and a read error may be involved. The chain links TRBV28 to TRBJ2-2, with TRBD1 matching 8 bases. From germline, CDR1 is MDHEN and CDR2 SYDVKM. The CDR3 is made up of 16 amino acids. For the CDR3, the DNA is TGTGCCAGCAGTACTCCCAGGGGGCGCTTTCCCGGGGAGCTGCTTTTT. Its protein product is CASSTPRGRFPGELLF.

This clonotype was counted between two and nine times. The J gene is TRBJ1-6, the V gene TRBV20-1; D is undetermined. Germline V gene lookup returns CDR1 DFQATT and CDR2 SNEGSKA (reference sequence). Trimming removed 0 bases from V and 7 bases from J, with 10 bases in between. The CDR3 length is 14 residues. This CDR3 reads CSARDLQQNSPLHF. CDR3 DNA sequence: TGCAGTGCTAGAGATCTTCAGCAAAATTCACCCCTCCACTTT.

This clonotype was observed many times. The V and J genes are TRBV6-5 and TRBJ2-1; no clear D. Trimming stripped 0 bases from V and 4 bases from J, with 10 bases between. The CDR3 spans 15 residues. Germline CDR1 reads MNHEY; CDR2 reads SVGAGI. In DNA, the CDR3 is TGTGCCAGCAGTTACTCTAGATTGGGGTACAATGAGCAGTTCTTC. Its translation: CASSYSRLGYNEQFF.

The chain couples TRBV9 to TRBJ2-2; TRBD1 might be the D (6 bases). The CDR3 covers 18 residues. The germline V and J ends were trimmed by 0 bases and 7 bases, with 22 bases remaining between them. Germline V CDR1 and CDR2: SGDLS, YYNGEE. The CDR3 loop reads CASSVASGVVFDGGELFF. The CDR3 nucleotides are TGTGCCAGCAGCGTAGCTTCAGGGGTGGTATTTGACGGCGGGGAGCTGTTTTTT. Full variable domain (rest looked up from reference TRBV9 and TRBJ2-2): DSGVTQTPKHLITATGQRVTLRCSPRSGDLSVYWYQQSLDQGLQFLIQYYNGEERAKGNILERFSAQQFPDLHSELNLSSLELGDSALYFCASSVASGVVFDGGELFFGEGSRLTVL.

Many counts were recorded for this clonotype. For the CDR3, the DNA is TGTGCCAGCAACCTGCCGGAGGGACAGGGAAGGCATGAGCAGTTCTTC. Its protein is CASNLPEGQGRHEQFF. The rearrangement uses TRBV5-4 and TRBJ2-1; 9 bases line up with TRBD1. This CDR3 comprises 16 residues. Germline V lookup: CDR1 SGHNT, CDR2 YYREEE (reference sequence). J lost 8 bases, V lost 6 bases, and 15 bases had no gene match.

The chain links TRBV19 to TRBJ2-2; D is possibly TRBD2 (6 bases). V was shortened by 4 bases and J by 7 bases, with 13 bases between the two germline ends. The CDR3 spans 14 residues. Germline CDR1 reads LNHDA; CDR2 reads SQIVND (reference sequence). The CDR3 sequence is CASSTVPGDGELFF. The CDR3 nucleotides are TGTGCCAGTAGTACAGTGCCGGGGGACGGGGAGCTGTTTTTT.

In its sample, this clonotype was seen many times. This rearrangement joins TRBV7-2 to TRBJ1-2, with 8 bases that match TRBD1. The CDR3 is 15 amino acids. Germline V CDR1 and CDR2: SGHTA, FQGNSA. V was clipped by 4 bases and J by 0 bases; unmatched bases: 4. CDR3 sequence: CASSSGTGANYGYTF. The CDR3 DNA reads TGTGCCAGCAGCTCGGGGACAGGAGCTAACTATGGCTACACCTTC.

Ten or more counts support this clonotype. The CDR3 sequence: CSARLGGGSSYNEQFF. In DNA, the CDR3 is TGCAGTGCTAGATTGGGGGGCGGTAGCTCCTACAATGAGCAGTTCTTC. This sequence joins TRBV20-1 and TRBJ2-1; D possibly uses TRBD1 or TRBD2 (6 bases each). Between the trimmed V and J ends, which lost 2 bases and 0 bases, there was a span of 14 bases. The CDR3 consists of 16 residues. In germline, CDR1 is DFQATT, CDR2 SNEGSKA (reference sequence).

This clonotype was detected ten times or more. The genes are TRBV6-1 and TRBJ1-2; D unresolved. V lost 6 bases and J 3 bases, leaving 17 bases between the germline ends. Per germline, CDR1 MNHNS and CDR2 SASEGT. The CDR3 is made up of 15 amino acids. CDR3 protein: CASSAHEGMYYGYTF. The CDR3 region has the DNA TGTGCCAGCAGCGCTCACGAGGGAATGTACTATGGCTACACCTTC.